The rows below give T cell receptor beta chains drawn from one sample of a study of shared clonotypes between healthy human individuals. Here immunoSEQ multiplex PCR was the method, and the copy in TCRdb shows in-frame clones only, minus some. Counted here are some 2,500,000 clones, about 90% occurring once; the ten biggest clones make up about 0.41%. The sequenced sample consisted of naive CD4+ T cells from PBMCs. Receptors originate from a man between 18 and 29 years old in good health. Some clones in this sample may be carry-over from other donors' samples. Both conserved end residues are part of each CDR3. A D gene is named only where the DNA matches it firmly. For some rows the clone size is stated as once, few or many, or as a class when expanded; others skip it.

J gene	clone size	D gene	V gene	CDR3 DNA	CDR3 protein
TRBJ2-7	.	TRBD1	TRBV2	TGTGCCAGCTGTAGGGGACAGGGGAACAACGAGCAGTACTTC	CASCRGQGNNEQYF
TRBJ1-2	.	TRBD1	TRBV29-1	TGCAGCGTTGAGGAGGGGGCATATGGCTACACCTTC	CSVEEGAYGYTF
TRBJ2-1	.	TRBD2	TRBV5-1	TGCGCCAGCAGCTTGACATCGGGTGGGAGGGGCTACAATGAGCAGTTCTTC	CASSLTSGGRGYNEQFF
TRBJ2-2	.	.	TRBV28	TGTGCCAGCAGTTTTTCATTTTCTGTTAACACCGGGGAGCTGTTTTTT	CASSFSFSVNTGELFF
TRBJ1-2	.	.	TRBV5-1	TGCGCCAGCAGCTTGGGGGAGGCGGGCTACACCTTC	CASSLGEAGYTF
TRBJ2-7	.	.	TRBV23-1	TGCGCCAGCAGTCACCAGAAGGGGCACTACGAGCAGTACTTC	CASSHQKGHYEQYF
TRBJ2-7	.	.	TRBV2	TGTGCCAGCTCACGTAGGGCAGGGGCGGCCCACGAGCAGTACTTC	CASSRRAGAAHEQYF
TRBJ2-3	.	TRBD2	TRBV28	TGTGCCAGCAGGAAGGGACTAGCGGGAACGCAGTATTTT	CASRKGLAGTQYF
TRBJ2-3	.	TRBD2	TRBV5-1	TGCGCCAGCAGCTTGATAGCGGGAGGTATCACAGATACGCAGTATTTT	CASSLIAGGITDTQYF
TRBJ2-7	.	.	TRBV11-3	TGTGCCAGCAGCCCCCCGTACGCATCCCACGAGCAGTACTTC	CASSPPYASHEQYF
TRBJ2-3	.	.	TRBV19	TGTGCCAGTCTAGCTTCAACGAGCGGAGATACGCAGTATTTT	CASLASTSGDTQYF
TRBJ2-1	.	TRBD1	TRBV14	TGTGCCAGCAGTCAGTACCGGGACAGGGAAGGAAATGAGCAGTTCTTC	CASSQYRDREGNEQFF
TRBJ1-1	.	TRBD1	TRBV9	TGTGCCAGCAGCTTCCTCCCCACAGGGGGGAACACTGAAGCTTTCTTT	CASSFLPTGGNTEAFF
TRBJ2-1	.	TRBD2	TRBV12-5	TGTGCTAGTGGTTTGGTAATCCTAGCGGGAGGGACGCGTGAGCAGTTCTTC	CASGLVILAGGTREQFF
TRBJ2-7	.	.	TRBV5-1	TGCGCCAGCAGCCCGGAGGGACACACCTACGAGCAGTACTTC	CASSPEGHTYEQYF
TRBJ1-3	.	.	TRBV5-6	TGTGCCAGCAGCCTAGACAGGTCCTCTGGAAACACCATATATTTT	CASSLDRSSGNTIYF
TRBJ1-1	.	.	TRBV6-1	TGTGCCAGCAGTGAGGGGCCCCCCGCCGCTGGGACTGAAGCTTTCTTT	CASSEGPPAAGTEAFF
TRBJ1-1	.	.	TRBV2	TGTGCCAGCATCGGACAGCAGAACACTGAAGCTTTCTTT	CASIGQQNTEAFF
TRBJ1-1	.	.	TRBV27	TGTGCCAGCACCTCTTCAGCCTCGGACTACATCACTGAAGCTTTCTTT	CASTSSASDYITEAFF
TRBJ2-3	.	.	TRBV21-1	TGTGCCAGCAGCAAAGAAGGCAGACAGGGGGGCACAGATACGCAGTATTTT	CASSKEGRQGGTDTQYF
TRBJ1-4	.	.	TRBV27	TGTGCCAGCAGTTTATCGGGGAGGGTTGGAGAAAAACTGTTTTTT	CASSLSGRVGEKLFF
TRBJ2-1	.	TRBD2	TRBV29-1	TGCAGCGTTGTGGGGACTAGCGGATACAATGAGCAGTTCTTC	CSVVGTSGYNEQFF
TRBJ1-2	.	.	TRBV5-1	TGTGCCAGCAGCTTTGCAGGGAATAGCTATGGCTACACCTTC	CASSFAGNSYGYTF
TRBJ2-6	.	.	TRBV12-5	TGTGCTAGTGGTTTGGGACTAGGGGAGTCTGGGGCCAACGTCCTGACTTTC	CASGLGLGESGANVLTF
TRBJ2-2	.	.	TRBV6-6	TGTGCCAGCAGTTACTCGCGGGGAGGGAACACCGGGGAGCTGTTTTTT	CASSYSRGGNTGELFF
TRBJ1-4	.	.	TRBV28	TGTGCCAGCAGTTCTGGGGGCAGTGAAAAACTGTTTTTT	CASSSGGSEKLFF
TRBJ1-1	.	TRBD1	TRBV18	TGTGCCAGCTCCCAACGGGGGACAGCATCCTTCGGCACTGAAGCTTTCTTT	CASSQRGTASFGTEAFF
TRBJ1-2	.	.	TRBV11-2	TGTGCCAGCAGCTTAAACGGGGGCTATGGCTACACCTTC	CASSLNGGYGYTF
TRBJ1-4	once	.	TRBV28	TGTGCCAGCAGTTTGGCAGGCGGTGAAAAACTGTTTTTT	CASSLAGGEKLFF
TRBJ1-3	.	.	TRBV7-9	TGTGCCAGCAGCTTAGCTACCGGAAACACCATATATTTT	CASSLATGNTIYF
TRBJ1-2	.	.	TRBV7-2	TGTGCCAGCAGCTCTTTGGGGCAGGTGCTTTGGGGCTACACCTTC	CASSSLGQVLWGYTF
TRBJ2-5	.	TRBD1	TRBV6-5	TGTGCCAGCAGTTACTCGGGACAGGGCGGAGAGACCCAGTACTTC	CASSYSGQGGETQYF
TRBJ2-7	.	.	TRBV29-1	TGCAGCGTCAAGGGGACCTACGAGCAGTACTTC	CSVKGTYEQYF
TRBJ1-5	.	.	TRBV7-9	TGTGCCAGCAGCTTCCCTTTGGGTCCCCAGCATTTT	CASSFPLGPQHF
TRBJ1-5	.	TRBD1	TRBV30	TGTGCCTGGAGCCCCCCCCCAGCCGGGACAGGGGGCCCCAATCAGCCCCAGCATTTT	CAWSPPPAGTGGPNQPQHF
TRBJ2-7	.	.	TRBV19	TGTGCCAGTAGTATCACACGCAGTGGGGAGCAGTACTTC	CASSITRSGEQYF
TRBJ2-7	.	.	TRBV6-5	TGTGCCAGCACCTCCAGGGGCCTTGCCTACGAGCAGTACTTC	CASTSRGLAYEQYF
TRBJ2-7	few	.	TRBV9	TGTGCCAGCAGCGTAGCTACGAGGACAGTGCAGTACTTC	CASSVATRTVQYF
TRBJ2-2	.	.	TRBV29-1	TGCAGCGTGGTCGGGACTTTTTTAAACACCGGGGAGCTGTTTTTT	CSVVGTFLNTGELFF
TRBJ2-3	.	.	TRBV30	TGTGCCTGGAGAGGAGAACTATCGGGCTACACAGATACGCAGTATTTT	CAWRGELSGYTDTQYF
TRBJ2-3	.	.	TRBV28	TGTGCCAGCCAAGTTAGCACAGATACGCAGTATTTT	CASQVSTDTQYF
TRBJ2-1	.	.	TRBV9	TGTGCCAGCAGCGTAGTAGGGGACCGCAATGAGCAGTTCTTC	CASSVVGDRNEQFF
TRBJ2-1	once	.	TRBV5-1	TGCGCCAGCAGCCCACCACACTACAATGAGCAGTTCTTC	CASSPPHYNEQFF
TRBJ1-5	few	.	TRBV19	TGTGCCAGTTCTCGGGGGGGACACAATCAGCCCCAGCATTTT	CASSRGGHNQPQHF
TRBJ2-7	.	TRBD1	TRBV25-1	TGTGCCAGCAGTGACAGGGGGCTTTGCTCCTACGAGCAGTACTTC	CASSDRGLCSYEQYF
TRBJ2-3	few	.	TRBV19	TGTGCCAGTAGGGGACGACGTGAATACACAGATACGCAGTATTTT	CASRGRREYTDTQYF
TRBJ2-7	.	.	TRBV28	TGTGCCAGCAGTTTAACAGGTCGCCGCGAGCAGTACTTC	CASSLTGRREQYF
TRBJ2-2	few	.	TRBV27	TGTGCCAGCGCGGCGGGGCGCACCGGGGAGCTGTTTTTT	CASAAGRTGELFF
TRBJ1-2	.	.	TRBV18	TGTGCCAGCTCAGATGCACCGACAGCTAACTATGGCTACACCTTC	CASSDAPTANYGYTF
TRBJ2-6	.	.	TRBV14	TGTGCCAGCAGCCATACTTACCCCGGGGCCAACGTCCTGACTTTC	CASSHTYPGANVLTF
TRBJ1-1	once	.	TRBV5-6	TGTGCCAGCACTCTTTCCGGGGGCGGTGAAGCTTTCTTT	CASTLSGGGEAFF
TRBJ2-2	.	.	TRBV6-4	TGTGCCAGCAGTGACTCAGGGCGTGCGAACACCGGGGAGCTGTTTTTT	CASSDSGRANTGELFF
TRBJ2-5	.	.	TRBV7-2	TGTGCCAGCAGTCCAAGCCAAAGGGGGAAGACCCAGTACTTC	CASSPSQRGKTQYF
TRBJ2-1	.	TRBD2	TRBV15	TGTGCCACCAGCAGACGTAGCGGGATGAATGAGCAGTTCTTC	CATSRRSGMNEQFF
TRBJ2-5	.	TRBD1	TRBV9	TGTGCCAGCAGTTTCGGACAGGCGGAAGAGACCCAGTACTTC	CASSFGQAEETQYF